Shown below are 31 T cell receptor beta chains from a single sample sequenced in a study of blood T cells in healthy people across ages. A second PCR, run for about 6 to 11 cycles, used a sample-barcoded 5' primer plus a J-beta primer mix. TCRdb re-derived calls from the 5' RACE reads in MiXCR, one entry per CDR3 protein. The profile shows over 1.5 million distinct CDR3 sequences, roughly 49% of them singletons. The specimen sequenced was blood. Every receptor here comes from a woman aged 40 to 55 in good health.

The CDR3 region has the DNA TGCAGTGCTAGAGATACGTGGGTTGAGACCCAGTACTTC. Translating it yields CSARDTWVETQYF. The genes are TRBV20-1 and TRBJ2-5; no definite D call. Trimming removed 0 bases from V and 5 bases from J, with 10 bases in between. The CDR3 spans 13 residues. Germline V gene lookup returns CDR1 DFQATT and CDR2 SNEGSKA (reference sequence).

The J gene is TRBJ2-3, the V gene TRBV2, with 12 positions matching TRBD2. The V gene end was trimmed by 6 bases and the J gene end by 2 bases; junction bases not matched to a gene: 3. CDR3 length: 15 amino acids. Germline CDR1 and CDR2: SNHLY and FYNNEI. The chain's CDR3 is CASRGTSGYTDTQYF. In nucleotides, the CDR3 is TGTGCCAGCAGGGGGACTAGCGGGTACACAGATACGCAGTATTTT.

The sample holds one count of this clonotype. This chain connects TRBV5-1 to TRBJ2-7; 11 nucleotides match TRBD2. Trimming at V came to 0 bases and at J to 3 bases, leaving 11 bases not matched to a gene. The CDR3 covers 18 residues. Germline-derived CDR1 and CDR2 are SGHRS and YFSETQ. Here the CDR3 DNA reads TGCGCCAGCAGCTTGGCTCCCGGGACTAGCGGAGGGGGCTACGAGCAGTACTTC. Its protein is CASSLAPGTSGGGYEQYF.

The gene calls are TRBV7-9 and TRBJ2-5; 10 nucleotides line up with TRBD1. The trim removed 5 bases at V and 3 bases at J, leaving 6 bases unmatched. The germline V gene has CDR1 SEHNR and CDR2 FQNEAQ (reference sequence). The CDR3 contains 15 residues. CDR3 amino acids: CASSIGTGVKETQYF. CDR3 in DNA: TGTGCCAGCAGCATAGGGACAGGGGTCAAAGAGACCCAGTACTTC.

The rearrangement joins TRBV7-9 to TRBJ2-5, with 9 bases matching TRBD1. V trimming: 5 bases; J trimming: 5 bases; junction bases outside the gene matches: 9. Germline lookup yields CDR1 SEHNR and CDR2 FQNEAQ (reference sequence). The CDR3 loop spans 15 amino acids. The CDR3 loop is CASSTGTGTGETQYF. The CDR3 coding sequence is TGTGCCAGCAGCACCGGGACAGGGACTGGGGAGACCCAGTACTTC.

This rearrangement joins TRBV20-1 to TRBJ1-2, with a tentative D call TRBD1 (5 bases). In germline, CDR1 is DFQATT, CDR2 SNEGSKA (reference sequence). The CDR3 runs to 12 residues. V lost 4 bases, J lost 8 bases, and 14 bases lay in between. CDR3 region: CSAKSGTPGYTF. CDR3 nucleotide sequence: TGCAGTGCTAAAAGCGGGACTCCGGGCTACACCTTC.

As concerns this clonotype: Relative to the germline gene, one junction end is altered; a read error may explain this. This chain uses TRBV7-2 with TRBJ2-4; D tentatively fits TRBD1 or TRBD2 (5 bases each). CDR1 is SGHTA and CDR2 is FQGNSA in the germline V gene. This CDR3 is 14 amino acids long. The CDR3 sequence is CAGRDGIVKNIQYF. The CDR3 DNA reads TGTGCCGGCAGGGACGGGATAGTCAAAAACATTCAGTACTTC.

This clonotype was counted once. The CDR3 DNA reads TGTGCCAGCAGCCACGAGGCCAAAAACATTCAGTACTTC. Translated, it gives CASSHEAKNIQYF. This chain uses TRBV5-4 with TRBJ2-4; no firm D call. The CDR3 length is 13 residues. Trimming took 4 bases from V and 1 from J, leaving 6 bases between them. Germline V gene data show CDR1 as SGHNT and CDR2 as YYREEE (reference sequence).

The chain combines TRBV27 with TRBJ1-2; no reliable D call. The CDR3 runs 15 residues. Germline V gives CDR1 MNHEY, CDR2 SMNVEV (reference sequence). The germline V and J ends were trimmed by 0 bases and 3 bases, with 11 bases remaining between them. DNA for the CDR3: TGTGCCAGCAGTTTATCTGCCGCTAACTACTATGGCTACACCTTC. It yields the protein CASSLSAANYYGYTF.

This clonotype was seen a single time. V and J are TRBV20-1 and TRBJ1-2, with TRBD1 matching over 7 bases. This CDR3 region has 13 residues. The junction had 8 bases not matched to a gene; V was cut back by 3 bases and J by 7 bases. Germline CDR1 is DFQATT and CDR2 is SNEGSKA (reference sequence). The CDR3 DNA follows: TGCAGTGCTAGTACAGGGGATGGGGGTGGCTACACCTTC. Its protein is CSASTGDGGGYTF.

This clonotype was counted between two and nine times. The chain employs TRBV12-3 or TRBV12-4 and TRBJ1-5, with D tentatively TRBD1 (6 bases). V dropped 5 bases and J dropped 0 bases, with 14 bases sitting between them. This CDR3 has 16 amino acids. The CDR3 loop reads CASSPTGLLSNQPQHF. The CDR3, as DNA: TGTGCCAGCAGTCCTACAGGGCTTCTTAGCAATCAGCCCCAGCATTTT.

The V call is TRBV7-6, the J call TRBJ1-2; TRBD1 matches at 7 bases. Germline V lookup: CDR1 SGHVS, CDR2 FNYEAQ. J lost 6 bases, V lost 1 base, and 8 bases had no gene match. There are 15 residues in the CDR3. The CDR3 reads CASSLVGGGANGYTF. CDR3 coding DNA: TGTGCCAGCAGCTTAGTTGGAGGGGGCGCAAATGGCTACACCTTC.

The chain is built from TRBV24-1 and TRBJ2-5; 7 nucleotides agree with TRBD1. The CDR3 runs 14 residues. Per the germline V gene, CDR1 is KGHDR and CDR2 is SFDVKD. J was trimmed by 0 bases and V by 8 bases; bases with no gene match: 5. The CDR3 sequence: CATMGQLDQETQYF. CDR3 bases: TGTGCCACCATGGGACAGCTGGACCAAGAGACCCAGTACTTC.

The CDR3 here is CASSQDRGGSDTQYF. As DNA, the CDR3 is TGTGCCAGCAGCCAAGATCGGGGGGGGTCAGATACGCAGTATTTT. This chain connects TRBV4-2 to TRBJ2-3, with 8 bases matching TRBD2. The V gene end was trimmed by 0 bases and the J gene end by 4 bases; junction bases not matched to a gene: 3. The CDR3 contains 15 residues. Germline CDR1 reads LGHNA; CDR2 reads YNFKEQ.

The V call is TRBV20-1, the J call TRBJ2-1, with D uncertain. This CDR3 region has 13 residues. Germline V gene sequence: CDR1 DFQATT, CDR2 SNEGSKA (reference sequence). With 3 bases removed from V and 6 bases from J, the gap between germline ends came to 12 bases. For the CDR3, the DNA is TGCAGTGCTAGGTCCTCACTCTTCAATGAGCAGTTCTTC. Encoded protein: CSARSSLFNEQFF.

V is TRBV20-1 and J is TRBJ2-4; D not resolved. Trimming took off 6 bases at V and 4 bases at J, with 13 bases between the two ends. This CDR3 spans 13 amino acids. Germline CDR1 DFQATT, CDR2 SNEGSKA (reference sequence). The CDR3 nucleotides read TGCAGTGCCTCCGGGCCTTTAAAAAACATTCAGTACTTC. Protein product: CSASGPLKNIQYF.

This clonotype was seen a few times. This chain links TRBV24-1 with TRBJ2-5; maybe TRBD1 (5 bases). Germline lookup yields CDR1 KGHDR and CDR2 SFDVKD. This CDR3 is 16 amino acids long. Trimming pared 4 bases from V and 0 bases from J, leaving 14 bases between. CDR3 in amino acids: CATSDSRSTDQETQYF. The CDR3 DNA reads TGTGCCACCAGTGACTCCCGATCGACAGACCAAGAGACCCAGTACTTC.

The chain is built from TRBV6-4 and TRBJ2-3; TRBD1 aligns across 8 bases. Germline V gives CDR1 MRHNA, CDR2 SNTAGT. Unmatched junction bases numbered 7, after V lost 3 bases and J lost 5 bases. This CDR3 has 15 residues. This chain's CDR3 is CASSDWGQAGDTQYF. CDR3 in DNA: TGTGCCAGCAGTGATTGGGGACAGGCTGGAGATACGCAGTATTTT.

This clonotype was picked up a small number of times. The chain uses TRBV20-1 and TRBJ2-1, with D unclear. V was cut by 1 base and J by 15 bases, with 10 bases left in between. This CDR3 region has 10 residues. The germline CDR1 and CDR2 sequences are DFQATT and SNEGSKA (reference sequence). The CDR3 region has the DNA TGCAGTGCTAGAGGGGGTACAGTGTTCTTC. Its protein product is CSARGGTVFF.

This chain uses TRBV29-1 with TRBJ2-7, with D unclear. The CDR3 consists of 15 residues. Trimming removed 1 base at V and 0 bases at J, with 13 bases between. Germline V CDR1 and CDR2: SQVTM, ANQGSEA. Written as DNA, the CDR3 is TGCAGCGTTGAAGGGGGAAAGGGTCACTCCTACGAGCAGTACTTC. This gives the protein CSVEGGKGHSYEQYF.

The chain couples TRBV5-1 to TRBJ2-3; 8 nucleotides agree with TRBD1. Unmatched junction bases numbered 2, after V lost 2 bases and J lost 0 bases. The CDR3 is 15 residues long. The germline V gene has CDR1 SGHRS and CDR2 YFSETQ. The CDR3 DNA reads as TGCGCCAGCAGCTTCAACAGGGGGAGCACAGATACGCAGTATTTT. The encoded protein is CASSFNRGSTDTQYF.

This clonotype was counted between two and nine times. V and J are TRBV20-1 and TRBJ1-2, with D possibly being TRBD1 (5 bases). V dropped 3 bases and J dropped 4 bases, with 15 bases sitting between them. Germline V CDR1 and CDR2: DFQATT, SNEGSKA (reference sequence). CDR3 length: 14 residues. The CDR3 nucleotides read TGCAGTGCTAGGGAAACCGGGACTCCCTATGGCTACACCTTC. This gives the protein CSARETGTPYGYTF.

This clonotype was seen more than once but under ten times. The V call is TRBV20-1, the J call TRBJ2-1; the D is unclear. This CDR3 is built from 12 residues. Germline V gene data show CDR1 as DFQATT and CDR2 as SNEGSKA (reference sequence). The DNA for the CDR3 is TGCACCTATCCGGCGCACGGCAATGAGCAGTTCTTC. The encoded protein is CTYPAHGNEQFF.

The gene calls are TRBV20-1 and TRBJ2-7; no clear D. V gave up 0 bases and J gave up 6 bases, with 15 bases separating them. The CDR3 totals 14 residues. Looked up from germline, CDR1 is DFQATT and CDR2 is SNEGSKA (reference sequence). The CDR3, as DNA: TGCAGTGCTAGAGATAACTCGGAAGGGCTCGAGCAGTACTTC. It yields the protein CSARDNSEGLEQYF.

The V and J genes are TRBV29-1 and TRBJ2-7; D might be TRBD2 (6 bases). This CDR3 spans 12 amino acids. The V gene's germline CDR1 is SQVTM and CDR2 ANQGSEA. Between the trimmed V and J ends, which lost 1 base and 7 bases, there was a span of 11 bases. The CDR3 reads CSVEGLVNEQYF. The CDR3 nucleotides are TGCAGCGTTGAAGGACTAGTCAATGAGCAGTACTTC.

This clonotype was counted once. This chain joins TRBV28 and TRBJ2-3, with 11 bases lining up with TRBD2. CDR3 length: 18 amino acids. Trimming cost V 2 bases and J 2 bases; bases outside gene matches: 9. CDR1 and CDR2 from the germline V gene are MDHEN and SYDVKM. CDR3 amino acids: CASSLRARLAGNTDTQYF. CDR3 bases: TGTGCCAGCAGTTTAAGGGCTCGACTAGCGGGGAACACAGATACGCAGTATTTT.

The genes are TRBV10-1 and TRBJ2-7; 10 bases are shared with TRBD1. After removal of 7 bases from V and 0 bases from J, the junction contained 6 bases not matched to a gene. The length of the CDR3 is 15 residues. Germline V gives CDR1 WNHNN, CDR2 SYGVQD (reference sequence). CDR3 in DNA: TGCGCCAGCAATCCGGGACAGGGGTTCTCCTACGAGCAGTACTTC. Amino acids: CASNPGQGFSYEQYF.

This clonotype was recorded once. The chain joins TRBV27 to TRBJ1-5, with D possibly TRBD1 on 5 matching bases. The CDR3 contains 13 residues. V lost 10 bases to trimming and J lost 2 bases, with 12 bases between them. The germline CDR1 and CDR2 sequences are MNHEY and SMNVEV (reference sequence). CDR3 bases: TGTGCCACCTCAGGGATGGGCAATCAGCCCCAGCATTTT. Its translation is CATSGMGNQPQHF.

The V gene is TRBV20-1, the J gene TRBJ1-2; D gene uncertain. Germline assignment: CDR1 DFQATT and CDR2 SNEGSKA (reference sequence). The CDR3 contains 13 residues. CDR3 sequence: CSALDSANYGYTF. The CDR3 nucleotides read TGCAGCGCCTTAGACTCCGCTAACTATGGCTACACCTTC.

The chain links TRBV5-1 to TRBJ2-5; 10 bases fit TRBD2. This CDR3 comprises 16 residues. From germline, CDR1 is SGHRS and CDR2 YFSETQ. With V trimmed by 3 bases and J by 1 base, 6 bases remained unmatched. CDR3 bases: TGCGCCAGCAGCTCCAGGACTAGCGGAACCCAAGAGACCCAGTACTTC. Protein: CASSSRTSGTQETQYF.

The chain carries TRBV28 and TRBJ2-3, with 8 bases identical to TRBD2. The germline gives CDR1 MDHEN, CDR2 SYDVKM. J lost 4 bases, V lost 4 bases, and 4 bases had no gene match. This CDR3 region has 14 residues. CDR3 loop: CASSSGGLADTQYF. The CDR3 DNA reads TGTGCCAGCAGTTCGGGGGGGCTTGCAGATACGCAGTATTTT.